This T cell receptor (beta chain) was recorded in a study of blood T cells in healthy people across ages. It was with a sample-barcoded 5' primer and a J-beta primer mix that a second PCR of about 6 to 12 cycles was run. In TCRdb, the 5' RACE reads were re-called with MiXCR into one record per CDR3 protein. The sample carries roughly 1,500,000 distinct CDR3 sequences, about 35% recorded once. Per germline, CDR1 MNHEY and CDR2 SMNVEV (reference sequence). With 2 bases removed from V and 1 base from J, the gap between germline ends came to 17 bases. The CDR3 has 17 amino acids. The chain couples TRBV27 to TRBJ1-1, with D perhaps TRBD1 (6 bases). The sequencing input was blood. The TCR was taken from a woman aged 30 to 39 in good health. The CDR3 is CASSLGREGRGNTEAFF. CDR3 nucleotides: TGTGCCAGCAGTTTAGGGCGCGAGGGCAGGGGGAACACTGAAGCTTTCTTT.